A single sample gave rise to the 23 T cell receptor beta chains below, sequenced in a study of shared clonotypes between healthy human individuals. Repertoires were generated with immunoSEQ multiplex PCR, while TCRdb's copy carries only in-frame clones and drops some. The top ten hold roughly 1.2% of the sample, which has under 2,000,000 clones, 85% to 95% seen once. CD45RO-negative, CCR7-selected cells formed the naive CD8 fraction, which excluded terminally differentiated effector memory CD45RA+ cells. Sequencing was carried out using naive CD8+ T cells sorted from blood. The origin of the receptors is a man aged 18 to 29 in good health.

J is TRBJ2-2 and V is TRBV6-6; D tentatively reads TRBD1 or TRBD2 (5 bases each). V lost 2 bases to trimming and J lost 6 bases, with 10 bases between them. The CDR3 is made up of 14 amino acids. Germline V gene data show CDR1 as MNHNY and CDR2 as SVGAGI (reference sequence). This CDR3 reads CASSYTQGAGELFF. The CDR3 region has the DNA TGTGCCAGCAGTTACACTCAGGGAGCCGGGGAGCTGTTTTTT.

DNA of the CDR3: TGTGCCTGGGGGGGGCTCTCCTACGAGCAGTACTTC. Its protein is CAWGGLSYEQYF. J is TRBJ2-7 and V is TRBV30; the D gene could be TRBD1 or TRBD2 (6 bases each). The germline V gene encodes CDR1 GTSNPN and CDR2 SVGIG (reference sequence). Deletions cut 5 bases from V and 0 bases from J, with 8 bases between. This CDR3 has 12 residues.

V and J are TRBV11-2 and TRBJ2-4, with D unclear. Per the germline V gene, CDR1 is SGHAT and CDR2 is FQNNGV. There are 16 residues in the CDR3. The germline V and J ends were trimmed by 1 base and 3 bases, with 13 bases remaining between them. The CDR3 loop is CASSLGVGQDKNIQYF. The CDR3 DNA reads TGTGCCAGCAGCTTAGGTGTCGGTCAGGACAAAAACATTCAGTACTTC.

V gene TRBV2 combines with J gene TRBJ1-4; D gene uncertain. Trimming pared 7 bases from V and 6 bases from J, leaving 15 bases between. The CDR3 covers 14 residues. Germline V lookup: CDR1 SNHLY, CDR2 FYNNEI. As DNA, the CDR3 is TGTGCCAGCAAGGAAAGAAACGTTGATGAAAAACTGTTTTTT. Encoded protein: CASKERNVDEKLFF.

This clone was observed once. The genes are TRBV11-3 and TRBJ2-1; D is uncertain. Germline values: CDR1 SGHNT, CDR2 YENEEA. The CDR3 is 13 amino acids. Trimming removed 3 bases at V and 6 bases at J, with 9 bases between. CDR3 coding DNA: TGTGCCAGCAGCTTTGGTTTTCCCAATGAGCAGTTCTTC. Translation: CASSFGFPNEQFF.

The CDR3, as DNA: TGCGCCAGCACCTATGGGGGAAAAGATGGCTACACCTTC. The encoded protein is CASTYGGKDGYTF. The V gene is TRBV5-1, the J gene TRBJ1-2, with D possibly TRBD1 on 5 matching bases. Germline V CDR1 and CDR2: SGHRS, YFSETQ. CDR3 size: 13 residues. Trimming removed 6 bases at V and 6 bases at J, with 15 bases between.

This clone was recorded only once. The CDR3 DNA is TGCGCCAGCAGCCAAGTTGCGGGAGGGTGGCAAGAGACCCAGTACTTC. Amino acid sequence: CASSQVAGGWQETQYF. V and J are TRBV4-1 and TRBJ2-5; the match to TRBD2 covers 9 bases. The J segment lost 2 bases and the V segment lost 1 base, leaving 5 bases of the junction unmatched. Germline V gene sequence: CDR1 MGHRA, CDR2 YSYEKL. The CDR3 covers 16 residues.

The rearrangement links TRBV4-2 to TRBJ1-1; the D is unclear. CDR1 is LGHNA and CDR2 is YNFKEQ in the germline V gene. Trimming removed 0 bases from V and 1 base from J, with 12 bases in between. The CDR3 consists of 16 residues. CDR3 sequence: CASSQDWWGENTEAFF. In DNA form, the CDR3 reads TGTGCCAGCAGCCAAGATTGGTGGGGAGAGAACACTGAAGCTTTCTTT.

A remark on this clone: This sample also contains other DNA sequences that code for the same CDR3. This chain joins TRBV15 and TRBJ2-7; D is possibly TRBD2 (6 bases). Germline V gene data show CDR1 as LNHNV and CDR2 as YYDKDF (reference sequence). The V and J ends lost 0 bases and 4 bases respectively, with 7 bases between them. The CDR3 covers 13 residues. The CDR3 coding sequence is TGTGCCACCAGCAGAGACAGCGGGTACGAGCAGTACTTC. Protein sequence: CATSRDSGYEQYF.

The CDR3 region has the DNA TGCGCCAGCAGCGGGGGACTGCCGGGCTACGAGCAGTACTTC. Translating gives CASSGGLPGYEQYF. This chain joins TRBV4-1 and TRBJ2-7, with D possibly TRBD2 on 6 matching bases. Germline V lookup: CDR1 MGHRA, CDR2 YSYEKL. The CDR3 consists of 14 residues. The V end was cut by 5 bases, the J end by 3 bases, with 14 bases between.

V gene TRBV30 combines with J gene TRBJ2-7; tentative D call: TRBD2 (6 bases). The CDR3 covers 14 residues. Germline loops: CDR1 GTSNPN, CDR2 SVGIG (reference sequence). V shed 4 bases and J shed 4 bases, with 17 bases lying between them. The CDR3 nucleotides are TGTGCCTGGAAAGGGGAGGAGGGGCGTTACGAGCAGTACTTC. This translates into CAWKGEEGRYEQYF.

This chain links TRBV9 with TRBJ2-5, with TRBD2 matching over 11 bases. After removal of 3 bases from V and 0 bases from J, the junction contained 7 bases not matched to a gene. The CDR3 has 17 amino acids. The germline V gene encodes CDR1 SGDLS and CDR2 YYNGEE. CDR3 sequence reads: CASSASPGLADQETQYF. For the CDR3, the DNA is TGTGCCAGCAGCGCAAGTCCGGGACTAGCGGACCAAGAGACCCAGTACTTC.

The chain has TRBV4-1 and TRBJ1-2; D ambiguous. CDR3 length: 14 amino acids. Germline CDR1 MGHRA, CDR2 YSYEKL. V gave up 3 bases and J gave up 0 bases, with 8 bases separating them. The DNA of the CDR3 is TGCGCCAGCAGCCAGCAGACATCTAACTATGGCTACACCTTC. Its protein product is CASSQQTSNYGYTF.

The chain is built from TRBV18 and TRBJ2-2; D gene ambiguous. Germline CDR1 KGHSH, CDR2 LQKENI. Deletions cut 1 base from V and 1 base from J, with 10 bases between. The CDR3 consists of 16 residues. CDR3 sequence: CASSPRKGQNTGELFF. The CDR3 coding sequence is TGTGCCAGCTCACCACGCAAGGGCCAGAACACCGGGGAGCTGTTTTTT.

For this clone: Other DNA sequences in the sample encode the same CDR3. This chain connects TRBV14 to TRBJ1-2; D call uncertain. Germline V gives CDR1 SGHDN, CDR2 FVKESK. V shed 2 bases and J shed 3 bases, with 4 bases lying between them. The CDR3 spans 12 residues. CDR3 protein: CASSQTDYGYTF. The CDR3 nucleotides are TGTGCCAGCAGCCAAACTGACTATGGCTACACCTTC.

The chain couples TRBV5-6 to TRBJ1-5; D is possibly TRBD1 (5 bases). Trimming pared 7 bases from V and 0 bases from J, leaving 11 bases between. Germline CDR1 reads SGHDT; CDR2 reads YYEEEE. This CDR3 has 14 residues. CDR3 sequence (DNA): TGTGCCAGCGGGGGATGGGGTAGCAATCAGCCCCAGCATTTT. Translated: CASGGWGSNQPQHF.

V and J are TRBV7-9 and TRBJ1-5, with 7 bases identical to TRBD1. Unmatched junction bases numbered 5, after V lost 4 bases and J lost 8 bases. Germline V lookup: CDR1 SEHNR, CDR2 FQNEAQ (reference sequence). This CDR3 is 13 amino acids long. The CDR3 DNA follows: TGTGCCAGCAGCTCACAGGGGCCTGAGCCCCAGCATTTT. Translating gives CASSSQGPEPQHF. Combining the CDR3 with reference TRBV7-9 and TRBJ1-5 gives the whole variable domain DTGVSQNPRHKITKRGQNVTFRCDPISEHNRLYWYRQTLGQGPEFLTYFQNEAQLEKSRLLSDRFSAERPKGSFSTLEIQRTEQGDSAMYLCASSSQGPEPQHFGDGTRLSIL.

The CDR3 DNA follows: TGTGCCAGCAGCCCCCGCGCGGGCAACTCCTACGAGCAGTACTTC. It specifies CASSPRAGNSYEQYF. This chain links TRBV9 with TRBJ2-7; possibly TRBD2 for D (5 bases). Germline values: CDR1 SGDLS, CDR2 YYNGEE. The CDR3 runs 15 residues. V was pared by 4 bases and J by 0 bases, with 14 bases between.

This clone was counted once. The chain recombines TRBV4-1 with TRBJ2-7; perhaps TRBD2 as D (5 bases). The CDR3 has 15 amino acids. Germline V gene sequence: CDR1 MGHRA, CDR2 YSYEKL. The V end was cut by 0 bases, the J end by 6 bases, with 15 bases between. The DNA for the CDR3 is TGCGCCAGCAGCCAAGATCCGGCACTAGTTGGCGAGCAGTACTTC. Protein sequence: CASSQDPALVGEQYF.

This chain links TRBV10-2 with TRBJ2-5, with D uncertain. There are 15 residues in the CDR3. CDR1 WSHSY and CDR2 SAAADI come from the germline V gene. V lost 2 bases, J lost 10 bases, and 20 bases lay in between. CDR3 loop: CASSEGVGGARDQYF. Here the CDR3 DNA reads TGCGCCAGCAGTGAGGGTGTTGGTGGCGCAAGGGACCAGTACTTC.

This chain links TRBV4-2 with TRBJ2-2; tentatively, D is TRBD2 (6 bases). Trimming removed 0 bases at V and 7 bases at J, with 12 bases between. CDR3 length equals 15 residues. CDR1 is LGHNA, CDR2 YNFKEQ, per germline. CDR3 DNA sequence: TGTGCCAGCAGCCAAGATTTCTGGGGGGACGGGGAGCTGTTTTTT. Translating it yields CASSQDFWGDGELFF.

About this clone: This specimen includes other DNA sequences encoding the same CDR3. This sequence joins TRBV27 and TRBJ2-5; 8 nucleotides match TRBD2. After removal of 2 bases from V and 5 bases from J, the junction contained 4 bases not matched to a gene. CDR3 length equals 14 residues. The germline V gene has CDR1 MNHEY and CDR2 SMNVEV (reference sequence). This CDR3 is CASSLTGGVETQYF. DNA of the CDR3: TGTGCCAGCAGTTTAACGGGGGGGGTGGAGACCCAGTACTTC.

V usage is TRBV4-1 and J usage is TRBJ1-1; D perhaps matches TRBD1 (6 bases). CDR1 is MGHRA and CDR2 is YSYEKL in the germline V gene. There are 15 residues in the CDR3. Trimming took 3 bases from V and 0 from J, leaving 11 bases between them. CDR3 sequence (DNA): TGCGCCAGCAGCCACAGGGGATCTATGAACACTGAAGCTTTCTTT. Translation: CASSHRGSMNTEAFF.